Listed below are T cell receptor beta chains from one sample, sequenced in a study of blood T cell repertoires in COVID-19. The repertoire was sequenced with immunoSEQ multiplex PCR; TCRdb's copy has only in-frame clones and lacks some. The sample contains about 270,000 clones, about nine tenths of which appear only once. Sequenced input: PBMCs or T cells enriched from blood (not recorded which). All receptors come from a man aged 18 to 30 who had recovered from COVID-19. The CDR3 runs from the conserved cysteine through the conserved F or W. D genes are given only for firm matches. The size entry is marked missing in some rows and otherwise reads once, few, many or a size class.

>TRBV6-5|TRBJ1-5|.|.
TGTGCCAGCAGTTCAGGGACTTCTAATCAGCCCCAGCATTTT
CASSSGTSNQPQHF
>TRBV10-1|TRBJ2-7|once|.
TGCGCCAGCAGCTACGCGGCGGATTCCTACGAGCAGTACTTC
CASSYAADSYEQYF
>TRBV4-2|TRBJ2-5|.|TRBD1
TGTGCCAGCAGCCAGGGGGATGGGACAGCGTACCAAGAGACCCAGTACTTC
CASSQGDGTAYQETQYF
>TRBV14|TRBJ2-1|.|.
TGTGCCAGCAGCACCCGGGTCGGTGGTGAGCAGTTCTTC
CASSTRVGGEQFF
>TRBV10-3|TRBJ2-1|.|TRBD2
TGTGCCATCAGTGAGGGACTAGCGGGGGTATCCGATCAGTTCTTC
CAISEGLAGVSDQFF
>TRBV21-1|TRBJ2-7|.|.
TGTGCCAGCAGCAAAAAGAGCGGGAGGTCCTACGAGCAGTACTTC
CASSKKSGRSYEQYF
>TRBV28|TRBJ1-4|.|.
TGTGCCAGCACCCTCCCCGAGGAGGAAAAACTGTTTTTT
CASTLPEEEKLFF
>TRBV5-1|TRBJ2-3|.|.
TGCGCCAGCAGCTTGGGAGGGAGAGCAGATACGCAGTATTTT
CASSLGGRADTQYF
>TRBV4-1|TRBJ2-7|.|.
TGCGCCAGCAGCGAAAGCCCCACGGGTAACTACGAGCAGTACTTC
CASSESPTGNYEQYF
>TRBV7-9|TRBJ2-7|.|.
TGTGCCAGCAGCTTAGACAGGCACCCCTACGAGCAGTACTTC
CASSLDRHPYEQYF
>TRBV5-6|TRBJ2-1|.|TRBD2
TGTGCCAGCAGCCTGACTAGCGGGGGGATTGGTGAGCAGTTCTTC
CASSLTSGGIGEQFF
>TRBV4-2|TRBJ2-5|.|.
TGTGCCAGCAGCCAGGGCGGCAGGGACCAAGAGACCCAGTACTTC
CASSQGGRDQETQYF
>TRBV5-8|TRBJ1-2|.|TRBD1
TGTGCCAGCAGCCCACCGGACAGGGGGGTAAATGGCTACACCTTC
CASSPPDRGVNGYTF
>TRBV11-1|TRBJ2-7|.|.
TGTGCCAGCAGCTTAAGACGGGACACAACTTCGGACGAGCAGTACTTC
CASSLRRDTTSDEQYF
>TRBV10-3|TRBJ2-7|.|.
TGTGCCACCCAACCACCCCAGGGCTACGAGCAGTACTTC
CATQPPQGYEQYF
>TRBV6-4|TRBJ1-2|.|.
TGTGCCGGGACACAGAAAATTAACTATGGCTACACCTTC
CAGTQKINYGYTF
>TRBV6-5|TRBJ1-1|.|.
TGTGCCAGCAGTCTTCTTGGTTACGGCACTGAAGCTTTCTTT
CASSLLGYGTEAFF
>TRBV5-6|TRBJ1-2|.|TRBD1
TGTGCCAGCAGCTTGAAGACAGGGGGCCCACCCTACTATGGCTACACCTTC
CASSLKTGGPPYYGYTF
>TRBV6-5|TRBJ1-1|.|TRBD1
TGTGCCAGCAGTTCCCCCGCGACAGGGGCGAACACTGAAGCTTTCTTT
CASSSPATGANTEAFF
>TRBV10-1|TRBJ2-3|.|TRBD1
TGCGCCAGCAGTGAGGACAGGGGGCTAAGTACAGATACGCAGTATTTT
CASSEDRGLSTDTQYF
>TRBV6-5|TRBJ1-5|few|.
TGTGCCAGCAGTTACTCGACGGTCAGGGGTCAGCCCCAGCATTTT
CASSYSTVRGQPQHF
>TRBV7-9|TRBJ1-6|medium-sized|.
TGTCCCAGCACCACCCACGACCGGGGGGGAGTAAATTCACCCCTCCACTTT
CPSTTHDRGGVNSPLHF
>TRBV12-3/TRBV12-4|TRBJ1-1|.|.
TGTGCCAGCAGTCTGGGGAGCGTCACTGAAGCTTTCTTT
CASSLGSVTEAFF
>TRBV28|TRBJ2-1|.|.
TGTGCCAGCAGTGGAGACAGACCCAGCTCCTACAATGAGCAGTTCTTC
CASSGDRPSSYNEQFF
>TRBV12-3/TRBV12-4|TRBJ1-5|.|.
TGTGCCAGCAGTTGGGAGGGGACTCAGCCCCAGCATTTT
CASSWEGTQPQHF
>TRBV6-5|TRBJ1-3|.|.
TGTGCCAGCAGTTTCAAACAGGGAGTCGCTGGAAACACCATATATTTT
CASSFKQGVAGNTIYF
>TRBV29-1|TRBJ1-2|few|.
TGCAGCGTTGAAAAGGCAGGGAGGTATGGCTACACCTTC
CSVEKAGRYGYTF
>TRBV10-2|TRBJ2-2|.|TRBD2
TGCGCCAGCGCCGGGGGGACGAACACCGGGGAGCTGTTTTTT
CASAGGTNTGELFF
>TRBV15|TRBJ2-2|.|.
TGTGCCACCAGCAGAGGACAGCGAACCGGGGAGCTGTTTTTT
CATSRGQRTGELFF
>TRBV28|TRBJ2-1|.|TRBD1
TGTGCCAGCAGTTTGGTAGCAGGGGGCTGGGAGCAGTTCTTC
CASSLVAGGWEQFF
>TRBV7-6|TRBJ2-7|.|.
TGTGCCAGCAGCTTAGGGCGGGGGCCAGGATCCTACGAGCAGTACTTC
CASSLGRGPGSYEQYF
>TRBV9|TRBJ2-2|.|.
TGTGCCAGCAGCGTAGAACCGGCGAACACCGGGGAGCTGTTTTTT
CASSVEPANTGELFF
>TRBV5-4|TRBJ2-1|.|TRBD2
TGTGCCAGCAGCCGGACTAGCGGGCCGTCCTACAATGAGCAGTTCTTC
CASSRTSGPSYNEQFF
>TRBV6-5|TRBJ1-4|.|.
TGTGCCAGCAGCTGGGGGGGCTCAACTAATGAAAAACTGTTTTTT
CASSWGGSTNEKLFF
>TRBV6-5|TRBJ2-1|.|.
TGTGCCAGCAGCCCCAGGGATTCCTACAATGAGCAGTTCTTC
CASSPRDSYNEQFF
>TRBV4-1|TRBJ2-3|.|TRBD1
TGCGCCAGCAGCCAAGGACCGGGACAGAGCACAGATACGCAGTATTTT
CASSQGPGQSTDTQYF
>TRBV18|TRBJ1-4|.|TRBD1
TGTGCCAGCTCACCGTTCGGCAGGGGGTCGACTAATGAAAAACTGTTTTTT
CASSPFGRGSTNEKLFF
>TRBV15|TRBJ2-5|.|TRBD1
TGTGCCACCAGCAGAAACAGGGGGGAGACCCAGTACTTC
CATSRNRGETQYF
>TRBV28|TRBJ1-2|.|.
TGTGCCAGCAGTTTCCGAGCAAACTATGGCTACACCTTC
CASSFRANYGYTF
>TRBV19|TRBJ2-2|.|TRBD1
TGTGCCAGTAGTCCCCAGACAGGGGGCACCGGGGAGCTGTTTTTT
CASSPQTGGTGELFF
>TRBV11-2|TRBJ2-7|once|TRBD2
TGTGCCAGCAGCTTAGATCGAGCGGGGGGCTACGAGCAGTACTTC
CASSLDRAGGYEQYF
>TRBV9|TRBJ2-1|.|TRBD2
TGTGCCAGCAGCACGGGGACTAGCGGTGGCAATGAGCAGTTCTTC
CASSTGTSGGNEQFF
>TRBV30|TRBJ2-3|.|.
TGTGCCTGGACTTCTAAATCGCGGGATACGCAGTATTTT
CAWTSKSRDTQYF
>TRBV7-9|TRBJ1-1|.|TRBD1
TGTGCCAGCAGCTTAGGACAGGGACTCCGTGAAGCTTTCTTT
CASSLGQGLREAFF
>TRBV3-1/TRBV3-2|TRBJ2-1|.|TRBD2
TGTGCCAGCAGCCAAGGCGCTAGCGGGGGGGGTTACAATGAGCAGTTCTTC
CASSQGASGGGYNEQFF